This T cell receptor beta chain was captured in a study of prognosis after radiotherapy for stage I lung cancer. It was by two-round multiplex PCR that TCR beta CDR3 was amplified from genomic DNA. The use of primers specific to each TRBV and TRBJ gene characterized first-round PCR. TCRdb re-called the multiplex PCR reads through MiXCR, storing one row per CDR3 protein. The table includes 20,000 or so distinct CDR3 sequences, roughly 41% detected once. The CDR3 is made up of 15 amino acids. Germline assignment: CDR1 MDHEN and CDR2 SYDVKM. Specimen: PBMCs, collected before or after stereotactic body radiation therapy (not recorded which). The TCR comes from a donor over 45 with non-small cell lung cancer. The rearrangement uses TRBV28 and TRBJ2-5; D perhaps matches TRBD2 (7 bases). The end of the DNA fits TRBJ2-1 better, so the J call may be wrong. CDR3 amino acids: CASGRGGPAVNEQFF. The CDR3 DNA sequence: TGTGCCAGCGGGAGGGGGGGACCAGCGGTAAATGAGCAGTTCTTC.